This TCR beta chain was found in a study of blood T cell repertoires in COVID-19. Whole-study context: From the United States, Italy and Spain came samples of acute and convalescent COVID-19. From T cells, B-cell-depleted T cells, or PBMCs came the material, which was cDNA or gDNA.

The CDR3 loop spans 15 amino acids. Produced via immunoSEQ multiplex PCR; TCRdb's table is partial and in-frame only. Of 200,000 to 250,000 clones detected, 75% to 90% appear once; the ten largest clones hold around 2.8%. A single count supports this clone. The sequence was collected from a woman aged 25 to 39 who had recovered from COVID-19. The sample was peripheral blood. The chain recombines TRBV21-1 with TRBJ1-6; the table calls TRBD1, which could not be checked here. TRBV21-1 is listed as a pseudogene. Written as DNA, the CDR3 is TGTGCCAGCAGCAAAGGGGGGACAGGGGGATCACCCCTCCACTTT. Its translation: CASSKGGTGGSPLHF.